This T cell receptor beta chain stems from a study of blood T cell dynamics during melanoma immunotherapy. Findings and caveats of the study: Unlike progressors, later disease-control patients had W3 repertoires gaining clonality or diversity.

As regards this clone: Its antigen is still unknown.

Germline CDR1 and CDR2: MNHEY and SMNVEV (reference sequence). The CDR3 runs 14 residues. The junction had 9 bases not matched to a gene; V was cut back by 6 bases and J by 9 bases. DNA loading was fixed at around 0.35 ug for all bulk PBMC samples. Libraries were prepared by immunoSEQ multiplex PCR; TCRdb keeps only in-frame clonotypes and omits some of them. The repertoire holds around 13,000 clones, with around 84% as singletons. Specified time point: pre-treatment baseline. At 12 weeks after first infusion, RECIST 1.1 defined response for most patients. No patient had earlier systemic cancer treatment, concurrent immunosuppressants, or another active cancer.

The chain links TRBV27 to TRBJ2-1, with 9 positions matching TRBD2. The source of this sequence is a human donor with melanoma. Sequenced material: blood, taken from a patient treated with checkpoint blockade. CDR3 DNA: TGTGCCAGCAGACCGGGACTAGCAACGGGTGAGCAGTTCTTC. Translated, it gives CASRPGLATGEQFF.